One sample yielded the 13 T cell receptor beta chains listed below, sequenced in a study of T cells in Graves' hyperthyroidism and ophthalmopathy. RNA transcripts were the template for amplifying TCR beta CDR3 regions. With the HTBI primer set, the TCR CDR3 went through a first round of RT-PCR. From the multiplex PCR reads, TCRdb called clonotypes with MiXCR, one entry per CDR3 protein. The sample consists of fewer than 350,000 distinct CDR3 sequences, 20% to 25% of them appearing once. Sequenced sample: blood. These receptors were taken from a woman between 45 and 60 years old with Graves' hyperthyroidism.

Note on this clonotype: One base away lies a much larger clone, so this may be a sequencing read error. The chain couples TRBV28 to TRBJ1-2; D possibly corresponds to TRBD1 (6 bases). The CDR3 has 14 amino acids. The germline CDR1 and CDR2 sequences are MDHEN and SYDVKM. The CDR3 DNA sequence: TGTGCCAGCACCTTAGGGGGTTGGGGCTATGGCTACATCTTC. It is translated as CASTLGGWGYGYIF.

This clonotype was observed many times. The V gene is TRBV20-1, the J gene TRBJ2-1; tentatively, D is TRBD2 (5 bases). In germline, CDR1 is DFQATT, CDR2 SNEGSKA (reference sequence). V was trimmed by 5 bases and J by 8 bases, leaving 10 bases between them. This CDR3 comprises 11 residues. Here the CDR3 reads CSAERTDEQFF. CDR3 DNA: TGCAGTGCTGAGAGGACTGATGAGCAGTTCTTC.

This clonotype was seen many times. The chain carries TRBV7-2 and TRBJ2-1; 8 nucleotides align to TRBD1. J was trimmed by 12 bases and V by 5 bases; bases with no gene match: 12. The V gene's germline CDR1 is SGHTA and CDR2 FQGNSA. The CDR3 runs 14 residues. In DNA form, the CDR3 reads TGTGCCAGCAGCCGGGGAGGACAGGGATTCGTGCAGTTCTTC. This gives the protein CASSRGGQGFVQFF.

A note on this clonotype: The junction shows a germline mismatch at one end, possibly a read error. CDR3 amino acids: CSASNSGRLEAQYF. For the CDR3, the DNA is TGCAGTGCTAGTAATAGCGGGAGATTAGAGGCCCAGTACTTC. This chain uses TRBV20-1 with TRBJ2-5; 9 bases are shared with TRBD2. This CDR3 spans 14 amino acids. Germline CDR1 DFQATT, CDR2 SNEGSKA (reference sequence).

Here the CDR3 reads CASSLLGTSGGGGYNEQFF. DNA of the CDR3: TGTGCCAGCAGTTTATTAGGGACTAGCGGGGGGGGAGGCTACAATGAGCAGTTCTTC. The chain is built from TRBV27 and TRBJ2-1; 16 positions match TRBD2. V lost 1 base and J lost 3; bases outside the gene matches: 6. The CDR3 extends over 19 amino acids. In germline, CDR1 is MNHEY, CDR2 SMNVEV (reference sequence).

The J gene is TRBJ1-5, the V gene TRBV20-1; D gene uncertain. CDR1 DFQATT and CDR2 SNEGSKA come from the germline V gene (reference sequence). The CDR3 contains 12 residues. Trimming cost V 5 bases and J 0 bases, with 5 bases left between them. The CDR3 DNA reads TGCAGTGCTCACTATAGCAATCAGCCCCAGCATTTT. Translating gives CSAHYSNQPQHF.

The rearrangement uses TRBV12-3 or TRBV12-4 and TRBJ2-7, with D perhaps being TRBD1 or TRBD2 (5 bases each). Trimming left V 3 bases short and J 0 bases short, with 12 bases between. This CDR3 region has 15 residues. As DNA, the CDR3 is TGTGCCAGCAGTTTCCTAGCAGGGAGCTCCTACGAGCAGTACTTC. Amino acids: CASSFLAGSSYEQYF.

The genes are TRBV6-1 and TRBJ2-1, with 10 bases matching TRBD2. V dropped 6 bases and J dropped 2; count of bases not matched to a gene: 4. The CDR3 totals 15 residues. CDR1 is MNHNS and CDR2 is SASEGT in the germline V gene. This chain's CDR3 is CASRITSGTYNEQFF. DNA for the CDR3: TGTGCCAGCAGGATAACTAGCGGGACCTACAATGAGCAGTTCTTC.

This clonotype was recorded at least ten times. The gene calls are TRBV6-1 and TRBJ2-6; possible D gene TRBD2, 5 bases. Trimming took off 4 bases at V and 4 bases at J, with 11 bases between the two ends. The germline gives CDR1 MNHNS, CDR2 SASEGT. The CDR3 runs 15 residues. Here the CDR3 reads CASSVEEYGANVLTF. In DNA, the CDR3 is TGTGCCAGCAGTGTGGAGGAGTACGGGGCCAACGTCCTGACTTTC.

This clonotype was counted many times. V is TRBV5-6 and J is TRBJ2-3, with a tentative D call TRBD1 (6 bases). The V end was cut by 0 bases, the J end by 3 bases, with 14 bases between. From germline, CDR1 is SGHDT and CDR2 YYEEEE. This CDR3 comprises 16 residues. CDR3 nucleotide sequence: TGTGCCAGCAGCTTGGCCGGCCAGGGGTTGACAGATACGCAGTATTTT. Amino acid sequence: CASSLAGQGLTDTQYF. Based on the CDR3 plus reference TRBV5-6 and TRBJ2-3, the full variable domain is DAGVTQSPTHLIKTRGQQVTLRCSPKSGHDTVSWYQQALGQGPQFIFQYYEEEERQRGNFPDRFSGHQFPNYSSELNVNALLLGDSALYLCASSLAGQGLTDTQYFGPGTRLTVL.

The chain joins TRBV28 to TRBJ2-2, with a tentative D call TRBD2 (7 bases). The germline V gene encodes CDR1 MDHEN and CDR2 SYDVKM. This CDR3 region has 17 residues. V lost 5 bases and J lost 3, with 19 bases in between. CDR3 nucleotide sequence: TGTGCCAGCAGTACAACAGGGATGGGAGGGTACACCGGGGAGCTGTTTTTT. Translated, it gives CASSTTGMGGYTGELFF.

This clonotype was detected only a few times. The chain links TRBV5-5 to TRBJ2-1; D gene uncertain. From germline, CDR1 is SGHKS and CDR2 YYEKEE (reference sequence). Between the trimmed V and J ends, which lost 2 bases and 12 bases, there was a span of 15 bases. CDR3 size: 13 residues. The CDR3 nucleotides are TGTGCCAGCAGCTTTTATGGTCAAAACTGGCAGTTCTTC. Its translation: CASSFYGQNWQFF.

This clonotype was recorded many times. This chain joins TRBV20-1 and TRBJ2-7, with TRBD2 identical over 10 bases. This CDR3 comprises 14 residues. Germline-derived CDR1 and CDR2 are DFQATT and SNEGSKA (reference sequence). V lost 5 bases and J lost 7; bases outside the gene matches: 11. The CDR3 is CSAPKLSAGGEQYF. The CDR3 bases are TGCAGTGCTCCTAAACTTTCAGCGGGAGGGGAGCAGTACTTC.